This TCR beta chain was recovered during a study of blood T cells in healthy people across ages. PCR was performed a second time for about 6 to 12 cycles using a sample-barcoded 5' primer and a J-beta primer mix. Via MiXCR, TCRdb re-called the 5' RACE reads, giving one row per CDR3 protein. The sample holds about 1,400,000 distinct CDR3 sequences; 59% are singletons and the top ten take 6.7%. Of note for this clonotype: Its specificity is not known.

Deletions cut 1 base from V and 5 bases from J, with 17 bases between. The germline gives CDR1 MNHNS, CDR2 SASEGT. The CDR3 is 16 residues long. The individuals who served as donors were healthy Caucasians living in Russia, aged roughly 6 to 100. The study, taken as a whole, reports: Possibly confounding the expanded clonotype changes was the fact that donor CMV status was unknown. Naive and antigen-experienced cells were not separated, limiting conclusive comparison. Roughly linear age-related decline in beta diversity appeared, significant by age around 42.

The chain recombines TRBV6-1 with TRBJ1-1, with a possible D match to TRBD1 (5 bases). The source of this sequence is a man aged 18 to 35 in good health. The sequencing sample was made of blood. CDR3 nucleotide sequence: TGTGCCAGCAGTGAAGTCCCCCCCGGGGGAGGTACTGAAGCTTTCTTT. Its protein product is CASSEVPPGGGTEAFF.